This entry lists 20 T cell receptor beta chains sequenced from one sample in a study of siplizumab effects on memory and regulatory T cells. Sequencing used immunoSEQ multiplex PCR; TCRdb keeps in-frame clones, though not all of them. The table shows approximately 90,000 clones, with about 93% occurring only once. The material sequenced was non-Treg CD4+ T cells sorted from blood. These receptors all come from a human donor in good health.

The V gene is TRBV7-2, the J gene TRBJ1-2; D not resolved. CDR1 and CDR2 from the germline V gene are SGHTA and FQGNSA. CDR3 size: 13 residues. V lost 1 base and J lost 3, with 6 bases in between. DNA of the CDR3: TGTGCCAGCAGCTTAGGTTGGGACTATGGCTACACCTTC. Its protein product is CASSLGWDYGYTF.

This chain connects TRBV6-6 to TRBJ2-7; no clear D. Germline V lookup: CDR1 MNHNY, CDR2 SVGAGI (reference sequence). CDR3 length equals 12 residues. V shed 2 bases and J shed 6 bases, with 8 bases lying between them. The CDR3 region is CASSYAAGEQYF. CDR3 in DNA: TGTGCCAGCAGTTACGCGGCCGGCGAGCAGTACTTC.

This clone was counted a single time. This chain links TRBV6-5 with TRBJ1-5; D remains unclear. V was trimmed by 5 bases and J by 2 bases, leaving 10 bases between them. CDR3 length equals 14 residues. Germline lookup yields CDR1 MNHEY and CDR2 SVGAGI. This CDR3 reads CASSGRTGNQPQHF. In nucleotides, the CDR3 is TGTGCCAGCAGTGGCAGGACGGGCAATCAGCCCCAGCATTTT.

The chain recombines TRBV6-1 with TRBJ1-6; D unclear. Germline V lookup: CDR1 MNHNS, CDR2 SASEGT. The ends were cut back, 3 bases at V and 8 bases at J, with 14 bases in the middle. The CDR3 totals 15 residues. The chain's CDR3 is CASSERRVGDSPLHF. The CDR3 DNA reads TGTGCCAGCAGTGAGAGGAGGGTTGGGGATTCACCCCTCCACTTT.

This clone appeared once. CDR3 in amino acids: CASSSVGATEAFF. Written as DNA, the CDR3 is TGTGCCAGCAGTTCTGTGGGGGCCACTGAAGCTTTCTTT. The chain employs TRBV2 and TRBJ1-1, with D possibly being TRBD1 (6 bases). The germline V gene has CDR1 SNHLY and CDR2 FYNNEI. This CDR3 is built from 13 residues. V lost 5 bases and J 4 bases, leaving 11 bases between the germline ends.

V gene TRBV13 combines with J gene TRBJ1-2; 8 bases align to TRBD1. This CDR3 has 18 residues. Germline trimming cut 2 bases from V and 4 bases from J; bases unmatched to any gene: 15. Germline CDR1 is PRHDT and CDR2 is FYEKMQ (reference sequence). The CDR3 region has the DNA TGTGCCAGCAGCTTAAGATTTCCCGGGACAGGAGGGTTCTATGGCTACACCTTC. Translated, it gives CASSLRFPGTGGFYGYTF.

This clone was seen just once. The V and J genes are TRBV2 and TRBJ1-3; D is unclear. The CDR3 covers 16 residues. The V gene lost 0 bases and the J gene lost 0 bases, with 9 bases spanning the gap. Germline V gene sequence: CDR1 SNHLY, CDR2 FYNNEI. CDR3 coding DNA: TGTGCCAGCAGTGAAGCAGGGCAGAGCTCTGGAAACACCATATATTTT. Its translation is CASSEAGQSSGNTIYF.

The rearrangement joins TRBV11-2 to TRBJ1-1; no clear D gene. Germline V gene lookup returns CDR1 SGHAT and CDR2 FQNNGV. The CDR3 sequence is 15 residues long. V gave up 1 base and J gave up 2 bases, with 11 bases separating them. CDR3 residues: CASSLGMMGNTEAFF. The CDR3 region has the DNA TGTGCCAGCAGCTTAGGTATGATGGGAAACACTGAAGCTTTCTTT.

The chain has TRBV5-1 and TRBJ2-5, with no clear D. The CDR3 has 14 residues. V lost 2 bases to trimming and J lost 4 bases, with 12 bases between them. CDR1 and CDR2 (germline): SGHRS, YFSETQ. The CDR3 is CASSLGRESETQYF. The CDR3 nucleotides are TGCGCCAGCAGCTTAGGTAGGGAATCAGAGACCCAGTACTTC.

The chain couples TRBV15 to TRBJ2-7; 7 bases fit TRBD1. Trimming at V came to 4 bases and at J to 6 bases, leaving 12 bases not matched to a gene. Germline V gene lookup returns CDR1 LNHNV and CDR2 YYDKDF (reference sequence). The CDR3 extends over 15 amino acids. DNA of the CDR3: TGTGCCACCAGCAAAACCGGGACAGAGTTATCCGAGCAGTACTTC. Translating gives CATSKTGTELSEQYF.

The gene calls are TRBV7-9 and TRBJ1-2; weak D call: TRBD1 (5 bases). The CDR3 has 13 residues. Germline V gene data show CDR1 as SEHNR and CDR2 as FQNEAQ (reference sequence). V lost 5 bases and J 5 bases, leaving 12 bases between the germline ends. The CDR3 reads CASSAPGLYGYTF. The CDR3 DNA follows: TGTGCCAGCAGCGCCCCAGGGTTGTATGGCTACACCTTC.

The chain employs TRBV28 and TRBJ2-1; maybe TRBD1 (5 bases). Germline CDR1 is MDHEN and CDR2 is SYDVKM. The CDR3 extends over 12 amino acids. Trimming took 10 bases from V and 9 from J, leaving 16 bases between them. The CDR3 spells CATTDQGSEQFF. The CDR3 nucleotides read TGTGCCACCACAGATCAGGGTAGTGAGCAGTTCTTC.

V usage is TRBV4-1 and J usage is TRBJ1-2; perhaps TRBD1 as D (6 bases). This CDR3 is built from 14 residues. CDR1 MGHRA and CDR2 YSYEKL come from the germline V gene. V gave up 0 bases and J gave up 7 bases, with 12 bases separating them. The CDR3 DNA follows: TGCGCCAGCAGCCAAGAGGGACGGGGGCGTGGCTACACCTTC. This encodes CASSQEGRGRGYTF.

The chain has TRBV30 and TRBJ2-7; D call uncertain. V lost 3 bases to trimming and J lost 2 bases, with 11 bases between them. The germline gives CDR1 GTSNPN, CDR2 SVGIG (reference sequence). The CDR3 is 13 residues long. The DNA for the CDR3 is TGTGCCTGGAGCACCGGGCTAACCTACGAGCAGTACTTC. This gives the protein CAWSTGLTYEQYF.

This clone was counted a single time. V usage is TRBV5-1 and J usage is TRBJ1-2; possibly TRBD1 for D (5 bases). Germline CDR1 reads SGHRS; CDR2 reads YFSETQ. Between the trimmed V and J ends, which lost 4 bases and 6 bases, there was a span of 10 bases. The CDR3 extends over 12 amino acids. The DNA of the CDR3 is TGCGCCAGCAGCAGGGGAGAAGATGGCTACACCTTC. Residues: CASSRGEDGYTF.

The rearrangement uses TRBV5-4 and TRBJ1-1; D not resolved. Germline V gene data show CDR1 as SGHNT and CDR2 as YYREEE (reference sequence). Trimming shortened V by 0 bases and J by 7 bases, and 10 bases separated the two germline ends. The CDR3 has 13 amino acids. CDR3 sequence: CASSLAATVEAFF. In DNA, the CDR3 is TGTGCCAGCAGCTTGGCCGCGACGGTTGAAGCTTTCTTT.

The rearrangement uses TRBV4-1 and TRBJ2-1; the D is unclear. The V end was cut by 1 base, the J end by 10 bases, with 11 bases between. The germline V gene encodes CDR1 MGHRA and CDR2 YSYEKL. The CDR3 loop spans 13 amino acids. The CDR3 nucleotides read TGCGCCAGCAGCCAAGGAGTCAACCGAGAGCAGTTCTTC. Encoded protein: CASSQGVNREQFF.

The chain carries TRBV18 and TRBJ1-2; unclear D gene. The CDR3 consists of 13 residues. V dropped 2 bases and J dropped 8 bases, with 12 bases sitting between them. The germline CDR1 and CDR2 sequences are KGHSH and LQKENI. CDR3 sequence (DNA): TGTGCCAGCTCACCAAGTCCCAGCCCGGGCTACACCTTC. Its protein is CASSPSPSPGYTF.

The chain is built from TRBV7-9 and TRBJ2-5, with D perhaps assigned TRBD1 or TRBD2 (6 bases each). This CDR3 is built from 14 residues. V shed 5 bases and J shed 0 bases, with 10 bases lying between them. The germline V gene encodes CDR1 SEHNR and CDR2 FQNEAQ (reference sequence). The CDR3 DNA reads TGTGCCAGCAGCCGGGGGCAGCACCAAGAGACCCAGTACTTC. Protein: CASSRGQHQETQYF.

The genes are TRBV11-1 and TRBJ1-2, with 9 bases aligning to TRBD1. Germline loops: CDR1 SGHAT, CDR2 FQDESV (reference sequence). V was clipped by 5 bases and J by 2 bases; unmatched bases: 6. The CDR3 has 15 residues. The CDR3 is CASSPQGALNYGYTF. The CDR3 DNA reads as TGTGCCAGCAGCCCACAGGGGGCCCTCAACTATGGCTACACCTTC.